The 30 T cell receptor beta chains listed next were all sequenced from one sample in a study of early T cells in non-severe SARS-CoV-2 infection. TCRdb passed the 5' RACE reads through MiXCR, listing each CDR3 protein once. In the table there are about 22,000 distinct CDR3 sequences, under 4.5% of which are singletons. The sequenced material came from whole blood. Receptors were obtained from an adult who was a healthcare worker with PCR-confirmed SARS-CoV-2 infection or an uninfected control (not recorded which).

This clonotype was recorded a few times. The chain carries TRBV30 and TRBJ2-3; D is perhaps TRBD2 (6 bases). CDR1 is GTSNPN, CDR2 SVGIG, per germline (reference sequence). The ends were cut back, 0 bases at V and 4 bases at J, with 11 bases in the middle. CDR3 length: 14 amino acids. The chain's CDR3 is CAWSVGRRADTQYF. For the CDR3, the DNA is TGTGCCTGGAGTGTCGGCCGGAGGGCAGATACGCAGTATTTT.

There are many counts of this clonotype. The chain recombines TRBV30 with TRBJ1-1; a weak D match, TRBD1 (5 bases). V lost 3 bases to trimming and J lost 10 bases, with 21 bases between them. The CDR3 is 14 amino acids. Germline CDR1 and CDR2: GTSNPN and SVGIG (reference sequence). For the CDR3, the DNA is TGTGCCTGGAGCCCAGAGGGACGGACAAGGGGAGCTTTCTTT. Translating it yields CAWSPEGRTRGAFF.

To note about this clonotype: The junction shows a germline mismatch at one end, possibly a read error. CDR3 bases: TGTGCCAGCGGAGAAATGTACAGGGGCAATCAGCCCCAGCTTTTT. Translation gives CASGEMYRGNQPQLF. The chain is built from TRBV6-2 or TRBV6-3 and TRBJ1-5; 7 positions agree with TRBD1. Germline V lookup: CDR1 MNHEY, CDR2 SVGEGT. CDR3 length: 15 amino acids.

CDR3 sequence (DNA): TGTGCCAGCAGGCGACTAGCGGGGACGGCCACAGATACGCAGTATTTT. Protein: CASRRLAGTATDTQYF. V and J are TRBV7-9 and TRBJ2-3; 11 nucleotides align to TRBD2. With 6 bases clipped from V and 2 bases from J, the junction kept 7 bases outside the gene matches. The germline gives CDR1 SEHNR, CDR2 FQNEAQ (reference sequence). CDR3 size: 16 residues.

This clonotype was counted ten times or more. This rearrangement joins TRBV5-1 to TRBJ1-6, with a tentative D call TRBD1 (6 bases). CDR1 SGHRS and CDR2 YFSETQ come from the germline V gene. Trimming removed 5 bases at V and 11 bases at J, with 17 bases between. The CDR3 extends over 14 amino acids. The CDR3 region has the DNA TGCGCCAGCAGTTCGGGGACAAGGGACGCACCCCTCCACTTT. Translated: CASSSGTRDAPLHF.

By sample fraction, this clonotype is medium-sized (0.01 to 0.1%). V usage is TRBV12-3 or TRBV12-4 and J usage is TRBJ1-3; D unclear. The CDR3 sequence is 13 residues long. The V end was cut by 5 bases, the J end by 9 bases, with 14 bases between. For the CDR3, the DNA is TGTGCCAGCAGTCCCAGCATGAAACTCACCATATATTTT. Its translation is CASSPSMKLTIYF.

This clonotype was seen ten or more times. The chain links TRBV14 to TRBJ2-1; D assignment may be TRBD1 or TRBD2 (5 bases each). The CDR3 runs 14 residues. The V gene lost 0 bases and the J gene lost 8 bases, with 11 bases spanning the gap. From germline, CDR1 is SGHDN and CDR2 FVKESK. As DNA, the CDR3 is TGTGCCAGCAGCCAAGAGGACACTAGGCATGAGCAGTTCTTC. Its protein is CASSQEDTRHEQFF.

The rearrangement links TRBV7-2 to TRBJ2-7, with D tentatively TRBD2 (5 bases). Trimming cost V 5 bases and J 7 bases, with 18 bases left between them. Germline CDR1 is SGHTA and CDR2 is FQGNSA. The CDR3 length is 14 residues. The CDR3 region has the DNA TGTGCCAGCAGCATCAGGACTCTTCCACGGGAGCAGTACTTC. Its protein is CASSIRTLPREQYF.

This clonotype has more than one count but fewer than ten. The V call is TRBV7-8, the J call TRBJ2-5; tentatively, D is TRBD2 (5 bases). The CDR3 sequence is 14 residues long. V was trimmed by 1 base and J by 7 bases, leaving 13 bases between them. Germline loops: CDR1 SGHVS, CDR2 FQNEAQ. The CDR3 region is CASSLVPGSVTQYF. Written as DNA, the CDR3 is TGTGCCAGCAGCTTAGTTCCGGGGAGCGTGACCCAGTACTTC.

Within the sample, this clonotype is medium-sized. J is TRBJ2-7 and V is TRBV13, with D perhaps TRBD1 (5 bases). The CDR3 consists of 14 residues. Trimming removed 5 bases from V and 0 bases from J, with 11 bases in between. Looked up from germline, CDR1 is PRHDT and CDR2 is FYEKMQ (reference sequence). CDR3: CASSPGAYSYEQYF. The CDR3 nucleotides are TGTGCCAGCAGCCCTGGGGCCTACTCCTACGAGCAGTACTTC.

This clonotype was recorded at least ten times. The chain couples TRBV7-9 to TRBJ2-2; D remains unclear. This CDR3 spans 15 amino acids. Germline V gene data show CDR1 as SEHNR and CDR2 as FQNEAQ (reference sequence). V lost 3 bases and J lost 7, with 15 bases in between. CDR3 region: CASSFFSSIDGELFF. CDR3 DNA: TGTGCCAGCAGCTTTTTTAGCTCCATTGACGGGGAGCTGTTTTTT.

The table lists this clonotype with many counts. The CDR3 coding sequence is TGTGCCAGTAGTACCACCCCTGTTAGTAGGATGGACGAGCAGTTCTTC. Encoded protein: CASSTTPVSRMDEQFF. The V gene is TRBV19, the J gene TRBJ2-1; D gene ambiguous. The CDR3 consists of 16 residues. CDR1 and CDR2 (germline): LNHDA, SQIVND (reference sequence). V was clipped by 4 bases and J by 10 bases, with 23 bases between them.

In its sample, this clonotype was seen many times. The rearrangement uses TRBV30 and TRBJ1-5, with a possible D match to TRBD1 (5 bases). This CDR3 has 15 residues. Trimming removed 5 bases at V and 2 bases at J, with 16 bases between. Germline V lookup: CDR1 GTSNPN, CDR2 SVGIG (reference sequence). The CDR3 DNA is TGTGCCTGGCGAGACGGGAGGGGCGGCAATCAGCCCCAGCATTTT. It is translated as CAWRDGRGGNQPQHF.

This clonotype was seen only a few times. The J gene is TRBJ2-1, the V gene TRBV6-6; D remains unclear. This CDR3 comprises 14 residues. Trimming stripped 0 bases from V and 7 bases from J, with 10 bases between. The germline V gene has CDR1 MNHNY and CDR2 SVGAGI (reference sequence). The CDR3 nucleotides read TGTGCCAGCAGTTACTCGGTCCTGCAAAATGAGCAGTTCTTC. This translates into CASSYSVLQNEQFF.

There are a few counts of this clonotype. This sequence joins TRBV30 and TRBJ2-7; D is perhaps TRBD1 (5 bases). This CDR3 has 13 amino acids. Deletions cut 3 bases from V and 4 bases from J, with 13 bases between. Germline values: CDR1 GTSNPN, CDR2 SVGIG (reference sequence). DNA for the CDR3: TGTGCCTGGAGCGCGACGACAGTTTACGAGCAGTACTTC. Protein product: CAWSATTVYEQYF.

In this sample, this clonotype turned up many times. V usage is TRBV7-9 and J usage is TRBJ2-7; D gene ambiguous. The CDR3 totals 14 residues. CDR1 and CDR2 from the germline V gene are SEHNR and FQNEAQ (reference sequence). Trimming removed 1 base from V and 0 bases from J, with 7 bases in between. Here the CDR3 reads CASSLDIRSYEQYF. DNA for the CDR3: TGTGCCAGCAGCTTAGACATCCGCTCCTACGAGCAGTACTTC.

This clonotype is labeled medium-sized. The CDR3 region is CASRGQNGRSQHF. In nucleotides, the CDR3 is TGTGCCAGCAGGGGACAGAATGGTCGATCCCAGCATTTT. V gene TRBV12-3 or TRBV12-4 combines with J gene TRBJ1-5; 7 nucleotides match TRBD1. After removal of 6 bases from V and 11 bases from J, the junction contained 10 bases not matched to a gene. CDR3 size: 13 residues.

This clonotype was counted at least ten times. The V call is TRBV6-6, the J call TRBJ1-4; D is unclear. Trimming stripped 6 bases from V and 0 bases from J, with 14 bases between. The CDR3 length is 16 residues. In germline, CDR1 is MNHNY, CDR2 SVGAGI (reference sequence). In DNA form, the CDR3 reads TGTGCCAGCAGACCCCTACTTTCTGCAACTAATGAAAAACTGTTTTTT. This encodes CASRPLLSATNEKLFF.

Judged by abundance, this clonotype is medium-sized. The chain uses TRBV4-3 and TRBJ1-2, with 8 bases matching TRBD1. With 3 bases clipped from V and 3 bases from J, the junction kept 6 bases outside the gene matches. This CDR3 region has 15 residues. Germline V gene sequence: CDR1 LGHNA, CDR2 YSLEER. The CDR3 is CASSQGLTGDYGYTF. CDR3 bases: TGCGCCAGCAGCCAGGGCTTGACAGGGGACTATGGCTACACCTTC.

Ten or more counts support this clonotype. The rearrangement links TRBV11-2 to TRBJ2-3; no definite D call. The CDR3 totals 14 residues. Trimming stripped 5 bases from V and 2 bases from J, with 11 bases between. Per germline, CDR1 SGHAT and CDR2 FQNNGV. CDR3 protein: CASSPGPYTDTQYF. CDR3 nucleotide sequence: TGTGCCAGCAGCCCAGGACCTTACACAGATACGCAGTATTTT.

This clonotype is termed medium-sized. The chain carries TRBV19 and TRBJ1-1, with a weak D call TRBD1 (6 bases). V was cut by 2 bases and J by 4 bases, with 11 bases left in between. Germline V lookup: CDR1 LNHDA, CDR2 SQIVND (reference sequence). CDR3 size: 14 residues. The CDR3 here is CASSIQGPSTEAFF. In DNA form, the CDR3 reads TGTGCCAGTAGTATACAGGGGCCGAGCACTGAAGCTTTCTTT.

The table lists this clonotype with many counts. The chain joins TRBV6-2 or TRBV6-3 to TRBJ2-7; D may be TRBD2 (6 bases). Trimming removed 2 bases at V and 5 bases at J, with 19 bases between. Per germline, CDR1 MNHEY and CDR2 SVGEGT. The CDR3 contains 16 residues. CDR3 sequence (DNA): TGTGCCAGCAGTTACCCTGCGTGGAGGGTGGACAACGAGCAGTACTTC. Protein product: CASSYPAWRVDNEQYF.

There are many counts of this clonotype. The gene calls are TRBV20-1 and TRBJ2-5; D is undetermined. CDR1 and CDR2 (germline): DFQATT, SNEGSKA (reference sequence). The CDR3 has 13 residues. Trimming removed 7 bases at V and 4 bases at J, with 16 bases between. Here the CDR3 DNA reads TGCAGTGGGGGTATAGGCGATTCAGAGACCCAGTACTTC. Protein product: CSGGIGDSETQYF.

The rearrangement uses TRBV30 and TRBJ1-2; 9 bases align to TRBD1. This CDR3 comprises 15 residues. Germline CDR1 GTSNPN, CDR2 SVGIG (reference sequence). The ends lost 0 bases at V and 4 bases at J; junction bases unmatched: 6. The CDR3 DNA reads TGTGCCTGGAGTGTTAACAGGGGGCATGTCTATGGCTACACCTTC. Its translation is CAWSVNRGHVYGYTF.

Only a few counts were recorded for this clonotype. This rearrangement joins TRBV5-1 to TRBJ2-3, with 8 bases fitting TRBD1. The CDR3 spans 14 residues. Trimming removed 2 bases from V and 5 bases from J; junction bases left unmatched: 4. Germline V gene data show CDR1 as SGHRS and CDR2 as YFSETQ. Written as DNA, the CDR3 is TGCGCCAGCAGCTTAGGACAGGGCGGAGATACGCAGTATTTT. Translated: CASSLGQGGDTQYF.

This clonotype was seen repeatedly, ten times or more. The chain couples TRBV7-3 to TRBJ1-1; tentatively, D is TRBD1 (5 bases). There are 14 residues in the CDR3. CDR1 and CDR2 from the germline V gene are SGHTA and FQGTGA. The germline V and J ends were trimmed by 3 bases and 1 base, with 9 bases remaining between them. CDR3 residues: CASSLGHQNTEAFF. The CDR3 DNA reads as TGTGCCAGCAGCTTGGGGCACCAGAACACTGAAGCTTTCTTT.

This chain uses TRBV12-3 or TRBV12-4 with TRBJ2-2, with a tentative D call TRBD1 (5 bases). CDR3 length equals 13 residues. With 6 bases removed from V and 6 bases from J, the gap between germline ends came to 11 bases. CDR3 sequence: CASSPLGAGELFF. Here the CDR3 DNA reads TGTGCCAGCAGCCCGCTAGGGGCCGGGGAGCTGTTTTTT.

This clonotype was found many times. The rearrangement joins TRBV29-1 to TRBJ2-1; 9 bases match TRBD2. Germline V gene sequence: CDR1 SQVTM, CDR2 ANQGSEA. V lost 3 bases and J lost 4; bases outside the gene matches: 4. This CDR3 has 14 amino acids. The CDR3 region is CSVETSGNYNEQFF. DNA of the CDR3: TGCAGCGTTGAGACTAGCGGAAATTACAATGAGCAGTTCTTC.

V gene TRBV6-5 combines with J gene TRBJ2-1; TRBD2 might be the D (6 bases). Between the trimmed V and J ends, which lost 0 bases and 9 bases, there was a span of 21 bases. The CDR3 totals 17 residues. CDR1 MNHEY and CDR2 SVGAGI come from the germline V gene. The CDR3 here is CASSYSPSGTGVGEQFF. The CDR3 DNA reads TGTGCCAGCAGTTACTCCCCATCGGGAACGGGGGTCGGTGAGCAGTTCTTC.

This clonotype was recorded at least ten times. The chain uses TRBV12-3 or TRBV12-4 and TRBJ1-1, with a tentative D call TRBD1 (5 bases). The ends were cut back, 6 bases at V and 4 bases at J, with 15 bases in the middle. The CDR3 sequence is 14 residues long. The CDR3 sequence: CASRQGTAGTEAFF. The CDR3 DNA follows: TGTGCCAGCAGACAAGGGACGGCGGGCACTGAAGCTTTCTTT.